The 10 T cell receptor beta chains below were found in one sample sequenced in a study of shared clonotypes between healthy human individuals. Method: immunoSEQ multiplex PCR; TCRdb's copy keeps in-frame clones and lacks some. The table lists millions of clones, more than 80% of them singletons. What was sequenced was naive CD4+ T cells sorted from blood. Subset here: CD45RA+ positively selected. The receptors come from a man aged 18 to 29 in good health.

This clone was counted a single time. V usage is TRBV5-4 and J usage is TRBJ2-1; perhaps TRBD2 as D (5 bases). V was shortened by 1 base and J by 0 bases, with 8 bases between the two germline ends. The germline CDR1 and CDR2 sequences are SGHNT and YYREEE (reference sequence). This CDR3 spans 15 amino acids. The CDR3, as DNA: TGTGCCAGCAGCTTGCGAGACTACTCCTACAATGAGCAGTTCTTC. It specifies CASSLRDYSYNEQFF.

The rearrangement uses TRBV10-3 and TRBJ1-2; 9 bases fit TRBD1. Germline CDR1 is ENHRY and CDR2 is SYGVKD. J gave up 3 bases and V 10 bases, and 6 bases lay outside the gene matches. The CDR3 is made up of 13 amino acids. The CDR3 here is CASWDREYYGYTF. The CDR3 DNA follows: TGTGCCAGCTGGGACAGGGAGTACTATGGCTACACCTTC.

V is TRBV6-5 and J is TRBJ2-7; tentative D call: TRBD2 (5 bases). V shed 0 bases and J shed 1 base, with 7 bases lying between them. Germline CDR1 and CDR2: MNHEY and SVGAGI. CDR3 length: 14 residues. CDR3: CASSYSRESYEQYF. The DNA for the CDR3 is TGTGCCAGCAGTTACTCACGGGAATCCTACGAGCAGTACTTC.

The rearrangement joins TRBV28 to TRBJ2-7; D remains ambiguous. Deletions cut 4 bases from V and 3 bases from J, with 10 bases between. The CDR3 runs to 13 residues. CDR1 MDHEN and CDR2 SYDVKM come from the germline V gene. CDR3 protein: CASSSPALYEQYF. In DNA, the CDR3 is TGTGCCAGCAGTTCCCCCGCCCTCTACGAGCAGTACTTC.

The J gene is TRBJ2-7, the V gene TRBV5-1; possible D gene TRBD2, 6 bases. The CDR3 length is 14 residues. V gave up 4 bases and J gave up 3 bases, with 14 bases separating them. Germline V lookup: CDR1 SGHRS, CDR2 YFSETQ. The CDR3: CASSVTREVYEQYF. The DNA of the CDR3 is TGCGCCAGCAGCGTGACTAGGGAGGTCTACGAGCAGTACTTC.

The rearrangement links TRBV19 to TRBJ2-5; 8 bases align to TRBD1. Losses at the gene ends were 5 bases for V and 0 bases for J; bases not matched to a gene: 5. The CDR3 has 15 amino acids. CDR1 and CDR2 from the germline V gene are LNHDA and SQIVND (reference sequence). The CDR3 nucleotides are TGTGCCAGTAGTTCAGGGGGCACCTACCAAGAGACCCAGTACTTC. Protein sequence: CASSSGGTYQETQYF.

A single count supports this clone. The rearrangement links TRBV5-4 to TRBJ2-1; D possibly corresponds to TRBD2 (5 bases). The germline CDR1 and CDR2 sequences are SGHNT and YYREEE (reference sequence). V dropped 2 bases and J dropped 7 bases, with 10 bases sitting between them. CDR3 size: 13 residues. The CDR3 sequence is CASSLIGGNEQFF. CDR3 DNA: TGTGCCAGCAGCTTAATTGGAGGAAATGAGCAGTTCTTC.

The chain employs TRBV6-5 and TRBJ2-1; unclear D gene. The CDR3 consists of 12 residues. The germline V gene has CDR1 MNHEY and CDR2 SVGAGI. The germline V and J ends were trimmed by 6 bases and 8 bases, with 11 bases remaining between them. The CDR3 DNA reads TGTGCCAGCAGCCGTTTAATAGATGAGCAGTTCTTC. This codes for CASSRLIDEQFF.

This chain uses TRBV19 with TRBJ1-2, with 7 bases identical to TRBD1. Unmatched junction bases numbered 2, after V lost 4 bases and J lost 0 bases. The V gene's germline CDR1 is LNHDA and CDR2 SQIVND (reference sequence). The CDR3 is 14 residues long. The CDR3 nucleotides are TGTGCCAGTAGTAGACAGGGCACTAACTATGGCTACACCTTC. Amino acids: CASSRQGTNYGYTF.

As regards this clone: The final CDR3 position lacks the conserved phenylalanine or tryptophan, pointing to a likely read error. The limits of the CDR3 on the DNA are not certain, so only TCRdb's listed CDR3 is given. The chain uses TRBV6-1 and TRBJ2-7; TRBD1 is the table's D call, not checked against the DNA. In germline, CDR1 is MNHNS, CDR2 SASEGT. The CDR3 contains 11 residues when both ends are counted. CDR3 loop: CASIITRDRDY.